This TCR beta chain was captured by sequencing in a study of T cells in Graves' hyperthyroidism and ophthalmopathy. It was RNA transcripts that yielded the amplified TCR beta CDR3 regions. RT-PCR in the first round (using the HTBI primer set) targeted the TCR CDR3. MiXCR was run by TCRdb on the multiplex PCR reads, yielding one entry per CDR3 protein. The table lists 350,000 or so distinct CDR3 sequences, around 23% of them singletons. The CDR3 spans 19 residues. J gave up 0 bases and V 5 bases, and 7 bases lay outside the gene matches. The sample was blood. The J gene is TRBJ2-1, the V gene TRBV12-3 or TRBV12-4, with 16 nucleotides matching TRBD2. The TCR sequence derives from a woman aged 45-59 years with Graves' hyperthyroidism. CDR3 DNA sequence: TGTGCCAGCAGTGGGACTAGCGGGGGGGCAGCCTACTCCTACAATGAGCAGTTCTTC. As protein: CASSGTSGGAAYSYNEQFF.